This T cell receptor beta chain was sequenced during a study of T-cell reconstitution after alpha-beta-depleted transplantation in children (dated by TCRdb to the mid-2010s). With respect to the entire study: The study quantitatively tracked T-cell immune reconstitution after TCRalphabeta/CD19-depleted allogeneic hematopoietic cell transplantation in children using TCR repertoire profiling. General findings and caveats noted by the study authors: The frequencies of hyperexpanded clones fell over the following months, and after one year, T-cell counts and TCRbeta diversity were mostly attributed to newly produced T cells. In some patients, the high TCRbeta diversity seen at day 60 was put down to recipient T cells and intrathymic progenitors that had survived conditioning. Apparently early alphabetaT-cell count recovery about two months after transplant reportedly relied on only several hundred rapidly expanded clones derived from non-depleted graft cells.

The junction carries 12 bases between V and J, which are trimmed by 5 bases and 1 base respectively. Per the germline V gene (reference sequence), DFQATT is the CDR1 and SNEGSKA is the CDR2. Its CDR3 holds 13 amino acids, cysteine through phenylalanine. The kept DNA is CDR3 alone, 39 bases in frame from the first base. The method behind the library was PCR. Instrument used: Illumina HiSeq 2500. TCR library preparation used molecular barcoding, with unique molecular identifiers applied to normalize quantification of the TCRbeta repertoire. TCRdb's own reprocessing of the public reads used fastp at Q25 and MiXCR and kept productive beta chains. Records with the same CDR3 protein are collapsed into one entry carrying the most frequent genes and DNA. Here the sample has over 400,000 distinct CDR3 sequences; about 40% occur a single time. The ten largest clones represent under 35% of the sample. The sample's treatment or condition label, decoded: allogeneic hematopoietic cell transplantation with graft depleted of TCRalphabeta T cells and CD19 B cells. The transplant recipients were children given TCRalphabeta/CD19-depleted allogeneic hematopoietic cell grafts.

This clonotype was seen many times. This clone's antigen is unknown. It has no much larger one-base neighbor in the sample; base qualities were not kept. Sequencing was performed on PBMCs, taken before TCRalphabeta/CD19-depleted stem cell transplant. The source is a girl aged 2 to 10 with aplastic anemia, due to receive a stem cell transplant. The chain was built from TRBV20-1 and TRBJ2-7; the D segment cannot be called with confidence. DNA sequence: TGCAGTGCTCGATCCGGGCCATCCTACGAGCAGTACTTC. This codes for CSARSGPSYEQYF.